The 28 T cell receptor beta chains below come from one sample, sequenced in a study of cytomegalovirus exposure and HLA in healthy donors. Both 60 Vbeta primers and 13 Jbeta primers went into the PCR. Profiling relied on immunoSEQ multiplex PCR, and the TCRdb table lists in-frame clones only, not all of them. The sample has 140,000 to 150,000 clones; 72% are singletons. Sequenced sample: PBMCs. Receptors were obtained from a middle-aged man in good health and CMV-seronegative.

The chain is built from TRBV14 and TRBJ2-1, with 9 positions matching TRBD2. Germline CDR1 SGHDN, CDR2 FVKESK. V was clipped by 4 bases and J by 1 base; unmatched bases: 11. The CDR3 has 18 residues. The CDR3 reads CASSPLLIAGASYNEQFF. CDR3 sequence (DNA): TGTGCCAGCAGCCCCCTGCTGATAGCGGGGGCGTCCTACAATGAGCAGTTCTTC.

CDR3 protein: CASRPQGRKKRTQYF. CDR3 sequence (DNA): TGTGCCAGCAGACCTCAGGGGCGCAAGAAAAGGACCCAGTACTTC. The J gene is TRBJ2-5, the V gene TRBV6-5; the D gene is possibly TRBD1 (6 bases). Germline CDR1 reads MNHEY; CDR2 reads SVGAGI. Trimming left V 6 bases short and J 7 bases short, with 21 bases between. This CDR3 spans 15 amino acids.

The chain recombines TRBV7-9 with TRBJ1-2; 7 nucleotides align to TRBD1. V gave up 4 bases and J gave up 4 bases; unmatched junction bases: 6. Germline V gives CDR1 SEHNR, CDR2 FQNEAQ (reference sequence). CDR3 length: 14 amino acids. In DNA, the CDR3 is TGTGCCAGCAGCTCCACAGGGGTGGTCTATGGCTACACCTTC. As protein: CASSSTGVVYGYTF.

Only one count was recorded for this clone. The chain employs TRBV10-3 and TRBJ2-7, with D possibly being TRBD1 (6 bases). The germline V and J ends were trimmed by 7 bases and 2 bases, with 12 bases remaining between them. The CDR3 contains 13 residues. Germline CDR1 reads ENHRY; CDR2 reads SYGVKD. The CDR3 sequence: CAIIGDTTYEQYF. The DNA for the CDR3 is TGTGCCATCATTGGGGACACTACCTACGAGCAGTACTTC.

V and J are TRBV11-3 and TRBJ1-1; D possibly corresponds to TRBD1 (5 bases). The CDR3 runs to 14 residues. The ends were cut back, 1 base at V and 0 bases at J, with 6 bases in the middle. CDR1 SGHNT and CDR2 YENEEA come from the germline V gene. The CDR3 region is CASSLAGLNTEAFF. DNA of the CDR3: TGTGCCAGCAGCTTAGCAGGGCTGAACACTGAAGCTTTCTTT. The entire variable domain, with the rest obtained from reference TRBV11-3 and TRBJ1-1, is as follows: EAGVVQSPRYKIIEKKQPVAFWCNPISGHNTLYWYLQNLGQGPELLIRYENEEAVDDSQLPKDRFSAERLKGVDSTLKIQPAELGDSAVYLCASSLAGLNTEAFFGQGTRLTVV.

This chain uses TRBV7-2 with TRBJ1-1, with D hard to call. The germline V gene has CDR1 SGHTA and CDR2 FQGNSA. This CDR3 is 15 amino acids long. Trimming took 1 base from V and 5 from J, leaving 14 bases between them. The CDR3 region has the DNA TGTGCCAGCAGCTTAGTTTCCACCAGCGAGACTGAAGCTTTCTTT. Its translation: CASSLVSTSETEAFF.

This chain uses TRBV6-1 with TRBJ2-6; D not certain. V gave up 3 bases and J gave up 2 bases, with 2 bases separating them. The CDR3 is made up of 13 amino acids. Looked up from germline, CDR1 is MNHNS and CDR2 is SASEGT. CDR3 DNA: TGTGCCAGCAGTGATACTGGGGCCAACGTCCTGACTTTC. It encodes CASSDTGANVLTF.

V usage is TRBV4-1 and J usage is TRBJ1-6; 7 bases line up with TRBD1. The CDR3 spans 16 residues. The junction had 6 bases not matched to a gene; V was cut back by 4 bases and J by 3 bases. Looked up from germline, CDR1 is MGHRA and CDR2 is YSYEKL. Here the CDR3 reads CASSPPGTDYNSPLHF. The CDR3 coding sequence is TGCGCCAGCAGCCCACCTGGGACAGACTATAATTCACCCCTCCACTTT.

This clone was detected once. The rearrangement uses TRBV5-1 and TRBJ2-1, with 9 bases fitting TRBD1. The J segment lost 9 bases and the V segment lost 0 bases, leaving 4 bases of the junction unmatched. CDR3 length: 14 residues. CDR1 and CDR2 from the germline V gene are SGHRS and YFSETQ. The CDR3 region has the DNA TGCGCCAGCAGCTTGGGACAGGGGGGGAGTGAGCAGTTCTTC. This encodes CASSLGQGGSEQFF.

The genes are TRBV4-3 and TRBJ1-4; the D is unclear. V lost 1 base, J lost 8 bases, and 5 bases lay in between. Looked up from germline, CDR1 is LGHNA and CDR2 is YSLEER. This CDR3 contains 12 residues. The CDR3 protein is CASSQGGEKLFF. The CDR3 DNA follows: TGCGCCAGCAGCCAAGGAGGGGAAAAACTGTTTTTT.

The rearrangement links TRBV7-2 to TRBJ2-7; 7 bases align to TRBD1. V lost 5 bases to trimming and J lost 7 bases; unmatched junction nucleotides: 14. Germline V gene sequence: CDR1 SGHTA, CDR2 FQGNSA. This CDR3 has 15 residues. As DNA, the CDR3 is TGTGCCAGCAGCGCCCGAACTGACAGGGTTGGGGAGCAGTACTTC. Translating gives CASSARTDRVGEQYF.

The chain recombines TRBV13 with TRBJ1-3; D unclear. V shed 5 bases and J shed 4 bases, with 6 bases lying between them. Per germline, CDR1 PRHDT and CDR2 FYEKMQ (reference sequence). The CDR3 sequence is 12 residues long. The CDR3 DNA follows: TGTGCCAGCAGCAAACAGGGAAACACCATATATTTT. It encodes CASSKQGNTIYF. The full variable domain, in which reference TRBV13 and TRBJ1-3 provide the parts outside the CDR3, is AAGVIQSPRHLIKEKRETATLKCYPIPRHDTVYWYQQGPGQDPQFLISFYEKMQSDKGSIPDRFSAQQFSDYHSELNMSSLELGDSALYFCASSKQGNTIYFGEGSWLTVV.

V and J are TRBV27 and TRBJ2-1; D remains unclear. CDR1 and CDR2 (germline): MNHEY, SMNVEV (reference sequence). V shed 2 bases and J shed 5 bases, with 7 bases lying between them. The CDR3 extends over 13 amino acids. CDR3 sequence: CASSLTKNNEQFF. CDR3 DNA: TGTGCCAGCAGTTTAACTAAAAACAATGAGCAGTTCTTC.

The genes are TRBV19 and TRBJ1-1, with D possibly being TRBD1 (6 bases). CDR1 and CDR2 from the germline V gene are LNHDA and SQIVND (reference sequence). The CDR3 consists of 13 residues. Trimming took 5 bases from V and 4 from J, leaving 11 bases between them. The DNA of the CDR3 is TGTGCCAGTAGTTTTAACAGGGCCACTGAAGCTTTCTTT. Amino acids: CASSFNRATEAFF.

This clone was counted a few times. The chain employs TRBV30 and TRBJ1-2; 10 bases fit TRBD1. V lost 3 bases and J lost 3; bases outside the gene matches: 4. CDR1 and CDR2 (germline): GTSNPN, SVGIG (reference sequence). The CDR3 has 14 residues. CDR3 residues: CAWSQDRGDYGYTF. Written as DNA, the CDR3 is TGTGCCTGGAGCCAGGACAGGGGGGACTATGGCTACACCTTC.

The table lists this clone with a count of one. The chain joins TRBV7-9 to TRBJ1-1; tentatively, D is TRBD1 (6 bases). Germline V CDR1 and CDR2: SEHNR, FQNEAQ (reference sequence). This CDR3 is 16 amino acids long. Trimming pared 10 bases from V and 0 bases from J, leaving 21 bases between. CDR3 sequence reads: CATPVDGGEMNTEAFF. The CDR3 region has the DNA TGTGCCACCCCAGTTGATGGGGGCGAGATGAACACTGAAGCTTTCTTT.

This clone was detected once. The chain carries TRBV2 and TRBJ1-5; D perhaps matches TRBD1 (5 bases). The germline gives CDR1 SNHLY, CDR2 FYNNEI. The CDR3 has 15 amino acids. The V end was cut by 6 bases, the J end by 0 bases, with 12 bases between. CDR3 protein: CASRETDFSNQPQHF. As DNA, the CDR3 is TGTGCCAGCAGGGAGACAGACTTTAGCAATCAGCCCCAGCATTTT.

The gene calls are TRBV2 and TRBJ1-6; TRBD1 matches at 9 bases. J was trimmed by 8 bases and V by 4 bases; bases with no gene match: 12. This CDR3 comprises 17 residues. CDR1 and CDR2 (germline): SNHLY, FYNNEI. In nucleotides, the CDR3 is TGTGCCAGCAGTGTAGCAAGCCTCGGGACAGGGTATTCACCCCTCCACTTT. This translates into CASSVASLGTGYSPLHF. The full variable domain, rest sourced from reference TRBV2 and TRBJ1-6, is EPEVTQTPSHQVTQMGQEVILRCVPISNHLYFYWYRQILGQKVEFLVSFYNNEISEKSEIFDDQFSVERPDGSNFTLKIRSTKLEDSAMYFCASSVASLGTGYSPLHFGNGTRLTVT.

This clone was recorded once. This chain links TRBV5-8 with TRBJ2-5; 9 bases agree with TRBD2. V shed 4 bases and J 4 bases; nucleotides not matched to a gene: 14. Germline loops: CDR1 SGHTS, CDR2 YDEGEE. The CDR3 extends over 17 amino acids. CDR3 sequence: CASSGVAGLAPSETQYF. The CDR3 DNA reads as TGTGCCAGCAGCGGGGTGGCGGGACTAGCCCCTTCAGAGACCCAGTACTTC.

The CDR3 spells CASSSQGVGSGNTIYF. The DNA of the CDR3 is TGCGCCAGCAGCTCCCAGGGGGTGGGCTCTGGAAACACCATATATTTT. The V gene is TRBV5-1, the J gene TRBJ1-3; 7 bases match TRBD1. The germline gives CDR1 SGHRS, CDR2 YFSETQ. The CDR3 covers 16 residues. The junction had 6 bases not matched to a gene; V was cut back by 3 bases and J by 0 bases.

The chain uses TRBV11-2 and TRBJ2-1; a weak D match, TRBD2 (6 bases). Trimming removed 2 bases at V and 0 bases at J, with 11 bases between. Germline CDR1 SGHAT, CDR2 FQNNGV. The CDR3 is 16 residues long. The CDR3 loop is CASSLLSGRSYNEQFF. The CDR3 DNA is TGTGCCAGCAGCTTACTGAGCGGGCGCTCCTACAATGAGCAGTTCTTC.

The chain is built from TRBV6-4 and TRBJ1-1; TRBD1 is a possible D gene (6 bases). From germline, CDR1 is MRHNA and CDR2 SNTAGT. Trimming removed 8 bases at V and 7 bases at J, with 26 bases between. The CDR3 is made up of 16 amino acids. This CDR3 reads CASGGASTRVRLEAFF. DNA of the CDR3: TGTGCCAGCGGGGGGGCGTCAACTCGGGTGCGACTTGAAGCTTTCTTT.

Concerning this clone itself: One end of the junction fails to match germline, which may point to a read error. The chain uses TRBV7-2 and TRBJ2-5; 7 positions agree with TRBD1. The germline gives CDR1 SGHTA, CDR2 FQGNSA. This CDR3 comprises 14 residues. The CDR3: CVSSFDRAYETQYF. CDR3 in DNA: TGTGTCAGCAGCTTCGACAGGGCCTATGAGACCCAGTACTTC.

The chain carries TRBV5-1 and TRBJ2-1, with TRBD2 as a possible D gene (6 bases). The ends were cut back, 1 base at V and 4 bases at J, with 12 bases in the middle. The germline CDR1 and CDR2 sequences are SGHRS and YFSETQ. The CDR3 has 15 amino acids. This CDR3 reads CASSLTGLKYNEQFF. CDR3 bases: TGCGCCAGCAGCTTGACGGGACTGAAGTACAATGAGCAGTTCTTC.

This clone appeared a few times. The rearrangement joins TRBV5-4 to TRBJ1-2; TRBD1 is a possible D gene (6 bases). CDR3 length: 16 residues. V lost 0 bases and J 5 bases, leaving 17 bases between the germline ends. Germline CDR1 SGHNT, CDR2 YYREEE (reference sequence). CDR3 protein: CASSLDTAAGTYGYTF. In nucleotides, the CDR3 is TGTGCCAGCAGCTTGGACACTGCCGCCGGGACATATGGCTACACCTTC.

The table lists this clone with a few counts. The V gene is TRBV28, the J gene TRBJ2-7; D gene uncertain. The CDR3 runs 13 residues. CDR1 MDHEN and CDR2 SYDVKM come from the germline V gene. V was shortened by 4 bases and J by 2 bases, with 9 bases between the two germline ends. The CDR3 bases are TGTGCCAGCAGTTCCGCCTCGGCCTACGAGCAGTACTTC. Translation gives CASSSASAYEQYF.

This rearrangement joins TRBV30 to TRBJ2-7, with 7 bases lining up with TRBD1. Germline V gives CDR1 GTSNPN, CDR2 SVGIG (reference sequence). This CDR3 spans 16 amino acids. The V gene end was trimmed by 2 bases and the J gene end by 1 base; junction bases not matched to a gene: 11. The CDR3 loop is CAWSPTGTAVSYEQYF. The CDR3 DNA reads TGTGCCTGGAGTCCAACCGGGACAGCGGTGTCCTACGAGCAGTACTTC.

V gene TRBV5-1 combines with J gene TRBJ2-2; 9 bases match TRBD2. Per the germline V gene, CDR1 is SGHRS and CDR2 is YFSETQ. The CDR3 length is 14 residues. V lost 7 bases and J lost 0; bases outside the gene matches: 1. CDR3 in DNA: TGCGCCAGCCTAGCGGGAACGAACACCGGGGAGCTGTTTTTT. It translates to CASLAGTNTGELFF. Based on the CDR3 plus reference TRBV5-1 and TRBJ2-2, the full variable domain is KAGVTQTPRYLIKTRGQQVTLSCSPISGHRSVSWYQQTPGQGLQFLFEYFSETQRNKGNFPGRFSGRQFSNSRSEMNVSTLELGDSALYLCASLAGTNTGELFFGEGSRLTVL.